This TCR beta chain came from a study of cytomegalovirus exposure and HLA in healthy donors (dated by TCRdb to 2017 to 2019). About the study as a whole: An earlier analysis of roughly 500 of the donors reported over 250 Gb of sequence data and 117 million unique TCR beta sequences obtained from 180 million or so T cells. A separate validation cohort of 100 to 150 different subjects was used in addition to the roughly 670-subject first cohort. All discovery cohort repertoires had been generated using a single sequencing platform. Several DR-DQ haplotypes were handled as single units for association and clustering, since linkage in the cohort was strong. Of the 300 to 450 genotyped donors, approximately 83% fell in the genetic ancestry cluster associated with self-reported Caucasian donors. In an earlier analysis of several hundred of the donors, high-throughput TCR beta sequencing was used to judge whether each TCR beta V gene segment behaved as functional or pseudogenic. Both class I and class II loci were covered by HLA typing, at four-digit resolution. Among 398 genotyped donors of the cohort, an average of around 250,000 unique TCR beta nucleotide sequences was sequenced per donor, of which about 18% were non-productive. The study aimed to test whether cataloging public T cell receptors could reveal signatures of past pathogen exposure. To study patterns of TCR occurrence, a later analysis re-analyzed previously published TCR beta repertoires from 650 to 750 donors and added high-resolution HLA genotyping. The number of donors typed differed by locus, with 629-630 for A, B, C, DRB1 and DQB1, roughly 550 for DQA1, 606 for DPA1, and under 490 for DPB1. The T cell repertoires of 666 subjects were profiled by immunosequencing and related to cytomegalovirus serostatus. In a later genetic analysis, genome-wide SNP genotypes for about 55% of the roughly 700 donors were used, and that subset was treated as a discovery cohort. Donor age, sex, ethnicity and CMV serostatus were compiled together with the repertoire data. High-throughput TCR immunosequencing, statistical association of individual TCRs with disease status, and machine learning were combined to predict cytomegalovirus infection status. Rather than drawing on any new phenotypic data, the later analysis identified candidate immune exposures from TCR beta sequences and the way those sequences occurred across donors. An early release that covered roughly 600 HLA-typed donors contained approximately 290 gigabases of sequencing data and around 80 million unique TCR sequences.

Of note for this clone: Its antigen has not been determined.

In total, 666 healthy bone marrow donors made up the cohort. At the time of sampling, all cohort members were nominally healthy, though unrecorded immune exposures were likely present. The donor was CMV seronegative and was included in the group of hundreds of seronegative cohort members. A peripheral blood sample was collected from each donor, and TCR beta sequencing was performed on peripheral blood mononuclear cells. Genomic DNA extraction from the blood cell samples was performed with the Qiagen DNeasy Blood Extraction Kit. Deletion took 7 bases off V and 1 base off J, with a span of 13 bases between the germline ends. CDR1 is given as MNHNY and CDR2 as SVGAGI, both from the germline V gene (reference sequence). From the cysteine up to the phenylalanine, the CDR3 has a length of 14 residues. Only the CDR3 region is kept as DNA, spanning 42 bases read in frame from base 1. Library method: the immunoSEQ multiplex PCR assay. For the multiplex PCR, a mixture combining 60 forward primers for TCR Vbeta segments and 13 reverse primers for TCR Jbeta segments was used. A multiplex PCR assay on genomic DNA amplified the CDR3 region of rearranged TCR beta genes. Amplified TCR beta libraries were sequenced as 87-base-pair reads on the Illumina HiSeq System. Concerning the study's data processing: A later analysis tallied roughly 76 million unique TCR beta chains across the approximately 670 repertoires, and roughly 11 million of those chains were shared by two or more donors. A nearest-neighbor algorithm error-corrected the raw reads and collapsed the reads into unique sequences, merging closely related sequences to remove PCR and sequencing errors. To assign V, D and J gene segments, CDR3 sequences were aligned to IMGT reference sequences. For a sequence to be retained, a match of at least six nucleotides was required to both a V gene segment and a J gene segment. A rearrangement was called productive if the CDR3 had no stop codons and remained in frame with V and J, and every other rearrangement was called non-productive. Following IMGT convention, CDR3 was defined as the stretch from the second conserved V-encoded cysteine up to the conserved J-encoded phenylalanine. In an earlier analysis of more than 550 of the donors, sequences lacking an unambiguous match to a single V gene segment were excluded. In an earlier analysis of 587 of the donors, a V segment was called functional when productive rearrangements were above 56.7%, and segregating when the standard deviation between donors exceeded 5%. A statistical classification framework was built for diagnosing cytomegalovirus status from the catalog of TCR beta chain sequences. V and J gene assignment, in a later analysis, came from comparing TCR nucleotide sequences with IMGT/GENE-DB human TR gene sequences. A later analysis assigned CDR3 sequences and most-parsimonious VDJ recombination scenarios with the TCRdist pipeline. A later analysis defined each TCR beta chain by its CDR3 amino acid sequence plus V-gene family, and excluded reads lacking a unique V-gene family. A later analysis removed 592 highly shared, low-generation-probability nucleotide sequences to deal with suspected cross-contamination and a sequencing artifact. In a later analysis, a clonal expansion index was calculated for each public chain from normalized within-repertoire ranks of inferred template counts. In a later analysis, generation probabilities were computed using a VDJ recombination model fitted to out-of-frame rearrangements, and the results were checked against IGoR. In a later analysis, TCR-TCR, TCR-HLA and TCR-CMV co-occurrence was scored with hypergeometric tests, and a repertoire-size bias correction was applied to TCR pairs. A later analysis estimated false discovery rates by permuting HLA or CMV assignments 20 times. A later analysis grouped co-occurring TCRs with DBSCAN, adding TCRdist sequence similarity when clustering within HLA-allele-positive subsets. For co-occurrence clustering, repertoires with fewer than 30,000 or more than 120,000 public chains were excluded, along with about five repertoires with anomalous nucleotide sharing. TCRdb stores this immuneACCESS table with in-frame sequences only. Part of the clones is absent; in the studies checked, under half of the shortfall reflects unresolved V genes, and no reason is known for the rest. V and J calls and clone size are as listed in that table; D and trimming were resolved from the DNA. This sample's table has entries for about 110,000 clones. Clones ranked in the top ten supply roughly 3.5% of the sample.

Overall results and qualifications from the work: Because some donors lacked HLA typing at each locus, the association tests relied only on the typed subset. The presence/absence analyses assumed that sequencing depth was roughly uniform across donors, and that assumption may not be true. The study gave a list of more than 150 TCR beta chains associated with cytomegalovirus. The classifier was reported to diagnose cytomegalovirus status with high specificity and sensitivity in both the original cohort and the validation cohort. Compared with the 666-donor mean, donors in an Asian-associated ancestry cluster had fewer N-insertions in productive TCRs, according to a later genetic analysis. Immune exposure information for the cohort was limited to CMV serostatus. According to a later analysis, parvovirus B19, influenza, CMV and Epstein-Barr virus appeared linked to several top co-occurrence clusters. Specific HLA alleles were associated with over 15,000 TCR beta sequences at a false discovery rate of 0.05 in a later analysis. In a later analysis, HLA-associated TCR beta chains showed more clonal expansion and lower generation probabilities than non-associated chains that were equally common. Strong co-occurrence of HLA alleles, especially DR and DQ, made assigning TCR associations to individual alleles difficult. Only TCR beta chains were sequenced in this cohort, and the absence of alpha or paired-chain data limited detectable features. Three of the identified cytomegalovirus-associated TCR beta chains were confirmed in vitro to be specific for cytomegalovirus antigens. In a later genetic analysis, a missense DCLRE1C variant was associated with V-gene and J-gene trimming of TCR beta chains, and the association was replicated in an independent cohort. A later analysis found that TCR association rates varied across HLA loci, with DRB1 alleles showing the most associated TCRs and HLA-C alleles the fewest. Linkage disequilibrium might explain the correlated functional status among segregating V segments, but an unknown experimental factor could not be ruled out. Across donors, most TCR sequences were observed very rarely, whereas some public TCRs were present in many individuals. It was suggested by the authors that the approach could potentially be generalized to other disease states and immunological phenotypes. A further reported finding was that TCR beta sequences accurately predicted the HLA-A and HLA-B alleles for most subjects in the first cohort. An earlier analysis of 587 of the donors showed that most TCR beta V segments appeared in productive rearrangements either about 90% or about 30% of the time, which broadly matched IMGT annotations. Some IMGT-functional V segments, including TRBV6-2 and TRBV6-3, could not be told apart with the 87-base-pair reads, so those segments were excluded. A group of highly shared sequence variants was considered likely to be a technical artifact of the sequencing pipeline. Because counts were too low, roughly 17 rarely observed V segments, including chromosome 9 orphons, were left out of the earlier analysis of 587 of the donors. A later analysis found that most CMV-associated TCR beta chains appeared HLA-restricted, with HLA associations seemingly driven largely by CMV exposure.

The TCR sequence derives from a man aged 18-30 years in good health and CMV-seronegative. Sequencing input: PBMCs. The chain was built from TRBV6-6 and TRBJ2-5; the D gene is perhaps TRBD2, from 6 matching bases. This receptor has the CDR3 CASTQDGSQETQYF. DNA sequence: TGTGCCAGCACTCAGGACGGGAGCCAAGAGACCCAGTACTTC.